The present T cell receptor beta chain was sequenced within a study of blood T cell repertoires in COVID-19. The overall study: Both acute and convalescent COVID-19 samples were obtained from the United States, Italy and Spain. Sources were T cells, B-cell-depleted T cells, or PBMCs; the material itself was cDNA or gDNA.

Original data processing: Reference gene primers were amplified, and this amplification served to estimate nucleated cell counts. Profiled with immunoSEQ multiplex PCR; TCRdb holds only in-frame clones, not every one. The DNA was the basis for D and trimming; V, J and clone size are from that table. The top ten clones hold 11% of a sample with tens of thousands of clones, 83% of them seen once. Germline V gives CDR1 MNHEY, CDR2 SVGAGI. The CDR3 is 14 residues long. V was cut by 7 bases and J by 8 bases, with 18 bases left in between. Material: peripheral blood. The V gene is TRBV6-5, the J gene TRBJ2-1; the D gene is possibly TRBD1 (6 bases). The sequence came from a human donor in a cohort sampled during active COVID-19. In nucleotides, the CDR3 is TGTGCCAGCACCCTAAACAGGGCGGTTGATGAGCAGTTCTTC. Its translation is CASTLNRAVDEQFF.